This is a list of T cell receptor beta chains from one sample in a study of cytomegalovirus exposure and HLA in healthy donors. The protocol was immunoSEQ multiplex PCR, while the TCRdb copy is restricted to in-frame clones and leaves out a portion. Seen here are around 92,000 clones, approximately 80% observed once, and the top ten hold 2%. The specimen sequenced was PBMCs. The receptors were sampled from a man younger than 35 in good health and CMV-seronegative. Each CDR3 is given with its conserved first and last residue.

V gene: TRBV27; CDR3 length: 17; J gene: TRBJ1-6; CDR3 protein: CASSFIPSGSGNSPLHF
V gene: TRBV5-1; CDR3 length: 14; J gene: TRBJ1-1; CDR3 protein: CASSLVGQNTEAFF
V gene: TRBV5-8; CDR3 length: 14; J gene: TRBJ2-7; CDR3 protein: CASSPRPGTYEQYF
V gene: TRBV10-2; CDR3 length: 18; J gene: -; CDR3 protein: CASRGDLSGTGDYYEQYF
V gene: TRBV6-6; CDR3 length: 13; J gene: TRBJ1-1; CDR3 protein: CASSYIGQSEAFF
V gene: TRBV30; CDR3 length: 13; J gene: TRBJ2-7; CDR3 protein: CAWSGQGFYEQYF
V gene: TRBV5-1; CDR3 length: 15; J gene: TRBJ1-4; CDR3 protein: CASSPAGGPNEKLFF
V gene: TRBV14; CDR3 length: 15; J gene: TRBJ1-1; CDR3 protein: CASSRAGAQNTEAFF
V gene: TRBV9; CDR3 length: 15; J gene: TRBJ2-3; CDR3 protein: CASSVEGLRGDTQYF
V gene: TRBV5-1; CDR3 length: 13; J gene: TRBJ2-7; CDR3 protein: CASSSRTAYEQYF
V gene: TRBV19; CDR3 length: 11; J gene: TRBJ2-7; CDR3 protein: CASKGSYEQYF
V gene: TRBV9; CDR3 length: 15; J gene: -; CDR3 protein: CASSVGLAGAYEQYF
V gene: TRBV29-1; CDR3 length: 16; J gene: TRBJ1-1; CDR3 protein: CSVDILQGARNTEAFF
V gene: TRBV2; CDR3 length: 12; J gene: TRBJ1-4; CDR3 protein: CASSRDRAKLFF
V gene: TRBV2; CDR3 length: 13; J gene: TRBJ2-7; CDR3 protein: CASNEYSIYEQYF
V gene: TRBV7-2; CDR3 length: 16; J gene: TRBJ1-6; CDR3 protein: CASSLQPAAYNSPLHF
V gene: TRBV5-6; CDR3 length: 18; J gene: TRBJ2-1; CDR3 protein: CASSLALAGGPTYNEQFF
V gene: TRBV7-6; CDR3 length: 17; J gene: TRBJ2-4; CDR3 protein: CASSFRKQQGRRNIQYF
V gene: TRBV9; CDR3 length: 15; J gene: TRBJ1-2; CDR3 protein: CASSVQGVSGYGYTF